A single sample is the source of the 21 T cell receptor beta chains below, sequenced in a study of Graves' ophthalmopathy and Graves' hyperthyroidism. RNA served as the template for amplifying TCR beta CDR3 regions. In the first round, RT-PCR was carried out with HTBI primers, and a multiplex PCR formed the second round. TCRdb analysed the multiplex PCR reads with MiXCR anew, one entry per CDR3 protein. This sample has around 600,000 distinct CDR3 sequences; about 41% occur once, and the top ten carry roughly 3%. The sample consisted of peripheral blood. The receptors derive from an adult man with Graves' ophthalmopathy.

As regards this clonotype: The junction departs from the called germline gene at one end, perhaps through a read error. The rearrangement links TRBV24-1 to TRBJ2-2; a possible D gene is TRBD1 (7 bases). The CDR3 sequence is 15 residues long. Per germline, CDR1 KGHDR and CDR2 SFDVKD. The CDR3 protein is CASSYRDSYTGGLFF. CDR3 nucleotides: TGTGCCAGCAGTTACCGGGACAGTTACACCGGGGGGCTGTTTTTT.

CDR3 region: CASSFSGSPHEQFF. In nucleotides, the CDR3 is TGTGCCAGCAGCTTTAGCGGGAGCCCGCATGAGCAGTTCTTC. The chain employs TRBV7-9 and TRBJ2-5; 9 positions match TRBD2. The J call may be wrong; the DNA end is better matched by TRBJ2-1. Germline V lookup: CDR1 SEHNR, CDR2 FQNEAQ (reference sequence). The CDR3 contains 14 residues.

J is TRBJ1-5 and V is TRBV10-3; TRBD1 matches at 8 bases. The CDR3 is 13 residues long. The ends lost 2 bases at V and 6 bases at J; junction bases unmatched: 0. Per the germline V gene, CDR1 is ENHRY and CDR2 is SYGVKD. As DNA, the CDR3 is TGTGCCATCAGTGAGGGACAGGGTCAGCCCCAGCATTTT. Encoded protein: CAISEGQGQPQHF.

This clonotype showed up just a few times. Here the CDR3 DNA reads TGTGCCAGCACAAAGAGCGCCGGAAACACCATATATTTT. This sequence encodes CASTKSAGNTIYF. J is TRBJ1-3 and V is TRBV6-5; D remains ambiguous. Per the germline V gene, CDR1 is MNHEY and CDR2 is SVGAGI. The CDR3 totals 13 residues. The V end lost 7 bases, the J end lost 4 bases, and 11 bases lay between the germline ends.

This sequence joins TRBV6-1 and TRBJ1-1; 7 nucleotides match TRBD1. Trimming removed 2 bases from V and 4 bases from J; junction bases left unmatched: 4. The CDR3 length is 14 residues. Germline values: CDR1 MNHNS, CDR2 SASEGT. The DNA for the CDR3 is TGTGCCAGCAGTGAAATAAACAGGGGCACTGAAGCTTTCTTT. This translates into CASSEINRGTEAFF.

This clonotype was picked up many times. This chain joins TRBV10-3 and TRBJ1-1; 10 nucleotides agree with TRBD1. The germline V gene has CDR1 ENHRY and CDR2 SYGVKD. The ends lost 6 bases at V and 3 bases at J; junction bases unmatched: 7. The CDR3 extends over 15 amino acids. The CDR3 here is CAISRTGGGDTEAFF. In DNA, the CDR3 is TGTGCCATCAGCAGGACAGGGGGGGGGGACACTGAAGCTTTCTTT.

The chain recombines TRBV20-1 with TRBJ1-6; D not certain. V lost 0 bases to trimming and J lost 3 bases, with 9 bases between them. The CDR3 covers 15 residues. CDR1 is DFQATT, CDR2 SNEGSKA, per germline (reference sequence). CDR3 residues: CSARDLDGYNSPLHF. The CDR3 nucleotides read TGCAGTGCTAGAGACCTCGATGGCTATAATTCACCCCTCCACTTT.

This clonotype was seen many times. V is TRBV20-1 and J is TRBJ2-5, with no clear D. The V end lost 3 bases, the J end lost 5 bases, and 13 bases lay between the germline ends. The length of the CDR3 is 13 residues. CDR1 and CDR2 from the germline V gene are DFQATT and SNEGSKA (reference sequence). For the CDR3, the DNA is TGCAGTGCTAGTGGCCCCCTGGGGGAGACCCAGTACTTC. Amino acids: CSASGPLGETQYF.

This clonotype was detected many times. The chain carries TRBV6-2 or TRBV6-3 and TRBJ1-2, with D maybe TRBD1 (6 bases). CDR3 size: 13 residues. Looked up from germline, CDR1 is MNHEY and CDR2 is SVGEGT. Trimming removed 6 bases from V and 7 bases from J, with 15 bases in between. Here the CDR3 reads CASSEQGLVGYTF. CDR3 bases: TGTGCCAGCAGCGAACAGGGTTTGGTTGGCTACACCTTC.

This chain uses TRBV10-3 with TRBJ2-7; D may correspond to TRBD1 or TRBD2 (5 bases each). Looked up from germline, CDR1 is ENHRY and CDR2 is SYGVKD. This CDR3 contains 15 residues. V was trimmed by 5 bases and J by 2 bases, leaving 16 bases between them. This CDR3 is CAISLSGQVAYEQYF. Written as DNA, the CDR3 is TGTGCCATCAGTTTATCGGGGCAAGTAGCCTACGAGCAGTACTTC.

The chain combines TRBV25-1 with TRBJ1-6; 8 bases align to TRBD1. Germline values: CDR1 MGHDK, CDR2 SYGVNS. J was trimmed by 9 bases and V by 6 bases; bases with no gene match: 4. The CDR3 has 13 residues. The CDR3 spells CASSSGQGSPLHF. The CDR3 DNA reads as TGTGCCAGCAGCTCCGGACAGGGTTCACCCCTCCACTTT. The full variable domain, its missing parts supplied by reference TRBV25-1 and TRBJ1-6, is EADIYQTPRYLVIGTGKKITLECSQTMGHDKMYWYQQDPGMELHLIHYSYGVNSTEKGDLSSESTVSRIRTEHFPLTLESARPSHTSQYLCASSSGQGSPLHFGNGTRLTVT.

On this clonotype: This may arise from a read error, as a much more abundant clone is one base away. This likely comes from a read error, as the CDR3 has no conserved phenylalanine or tryptophan at its end. This chain links TRBV14 with TRBJ1-6; weak D call: TRBD1 (5 bases). V dropped 4 bases and J dropped 7 bases, with 14 bases sitting between them. Looked up from germline, CDR1 is SGHDN and CDR2 is FVKESK. The CDR3 loop spans 15 amino acids. CDR3 region: CASSRTGRANSPLHL. CDR3 bases: TGTGCCAGCAGCCGTACGGGACGGGCGAATTCACCCCTCCACTTG.

This clonotype was observed a few times. The chain employs TRBV6-5 and TRBJ2-7, with D tentatively TRBD2 (5 bases). Trimming took 6 bases from V and 3 from J, leaving 18 bases between them. CDR1 is MNHEY, CDR2 SVGAGI, per germline. The CDR3 runs to 15 residues. The CDR3 sequence is CASRYLEDFYYEQYF. As DNA, the CDR3 is TGTGCCAGCAGGTACCTGGAGGATTTTTACTACGAGCAGTACTTC.

This clonotype was counted a few times. The chain recombines TRBV11-2 with TRBJ2-7, with 7 bases aligning to TRBD1. After removal of 0 bases from V and 4 bases from J, the junction contained 6 bases not matched to a gene. Germline CDR1 is SGHAT and CDR2 is FQNNGV. There are 15 residues in the CDR3. CDR3 sequence reads: CASSLDPGQLYEQYF. The CDR3 DNA reads as TGTGCCAGCAGCTTAGATCCGGGACAGCTATACGAGCAGTACTTC.

The chain uses TRBV29-1 and TRBJ1-4, with 12 nucleotides matching TRBD1. J was trimmed by 8 bases and V by 2 bases; bases with no gene match: 6. The CDR3 covers 15 residues. Germline V gene sequence: CDR1 SQVTM, CDR2 ANQGSEA. DNA for the CDR3: TGCAGCGTTGAACTGGGACAGGGGGCTAGAGAAAAACTGTTTTTT. This sequence encodes CSVELGQGAREKLFF.

The gene calls are TRBV6-6 and TRBJ1-1; D gene ambiguous. Per the germline V gene, CDR1 is MNHNY and CDR2 is SVGAGI (reference sequence). This CDR3 has 14 residues. The V gene lost 5 bases and the J gene lost 3 bases, with 13 bases spanning the gap. The CDR3 DNA reads TGTGCCAGCAGTGAAGCCGCGGTTGACACTGAAGCTTTCTTT. This sequence encodes CASSEAAVDTEAFF.

This clonotype has a count of ten or more. The junction shows a germline mismatch at one end, possibly a read error. The V gene is TRBV7-2, the J gene TRBJ2-7, with 8 bases identical to TRBD2. Germline values: CDR1 SGHTA, CDR2 FQGNSA. There are 14 residues in the CDR3. CDR3 DNA sequence: TGTGCCAGCAGCATAGCGGGACAAGGCTACGAGCAGTACTTC. This sequence encodes CASSIAGQGYEQYF.

This clonotype has just a few counts. The chain couples TRBV2 to TRBJ2-7; D perhaps matches TRBD2 (5 bases). Trimming shortened V by 6 bases and J by 5 bases, and 17 bases separated the two germline ends. CDR1 and CDR2 (germline): SNHLY, FYNNEI. This CDR3 is 14 amino acids long. The CDR3 DNA is TGTGCCAGCAGCCCCGGCGAGGGTTTCCACGAGCAGTACTTC. Protein product: CASSPGEGFHEQYF.

This clonotype has only one observation. This chain connects TRBV7-3 to TRBJ2-6, with TRBD2 identical over 7 bases. In germline, CDR1 is SGHTA, CDR2 FQGTGA. This CDR3 is 16 amino acids long. After removal of 2 bases from V and 1 base from J, the junction contained 2 bases not matched to a gene. The chain's CDR3 is CASSLLGGSGANVLTF. The CDR3 region has the DNA TGTGCCAGCAGCTTACTGGGGGGGTCTGGGGCCAACGTCCTGACTTTC.

This clonotype was counted a few times. The chain couples TRBV6-5 to TRBJ2-2; D is perhaps TRBD1 (6 bases). CDR3 length equals 17 residues. V was trimmed by 6 bases and J by 3 bases, leaving 20 bases between them. Per the germline V gene, CDR1 is MNHEY and CDR2 is SVGAGI. The CDR3 DNA follows: TGTGCCAGCAGAACTCCCGGGACAACCCCCTACACCGGGGAGCTGTTTTTT. This codes for CASRTPGTTPYTGELFF.

This clonotype has at least ten counts. The rearrangement joins TRBV7-6 to TRBJ1-1; 9 bases are shared with TRBD1. The V gene's germline CDR1 is SGHVS and CDR2 FNYEAQ. The CDR3 covers 14 residues. Trimming removed 5 bases from V and 1 base from J; junction bases left unmatched: 2. The CDR3 reads CASSRGQGNTEAFF. CDR3 DNA: TGTGCCAGCAGCCGGGGACAGGGGAACACTGAAGCTTTCTTT.